This TCR beta chain appears in the sequencing data of a study of CD8 T cells in ankylosing spondylitis. Germline CDR1 reads SGHVS; CDR2 reads FQNEAQ. V shed 4 bases and J shed 2 bases, with 19 bases lying between them. The CDR3 has 17 residues. Study findings and constraints: Those disease-linked clones were CD8+; they were also relatively rare in peripheral blood. Characteristic of ankylosing spondylitis blood, it appeared, was a TCR beta motif comprising 7 to 9 highly homologous variants. Earlier literature documents some of the motif variants in reactive arthritis synovial fluid and blood.

Regarding this clonotype: Antigen unknown.

Quantitative molecular-barcoded 5'-RACE generated the TCR beta libraries. TCRdb redid the calling of the 5' RACE reads with MiXCR, one entry per CDR3 protein. This table has around 890,000 distinct CDR3 sequences, about 10% appearing once. This receptor was taken from a male donor with ankylosing spondylitis. The sample comprised blood, either unsorted or a sorted T cell fraction (not recorded which). The V and J genes are TRBV7-8 and TRBJ2-3, with a possible D match to TRBD2 (6 bases). CDR3 region: CASSYLAGGEITDTQYF. In DNA form, the CDR3 reads TGTGCCAGCAGCTATCTAGCTGGCGGGGAGATCACAGATACGCAGTATTTT.